The text below deals with one TCR beta chain. V was trimmed by 5 bases and J by 4 bases, leaving 15 bases between them. CDR3 length: 16 residues. The germline V gene has CDR1 MNHEY and CDR2 SMNVEV (reference sequence). These data belong to a study of blood T cell repertoires in COVID-19. On the study more broadly: Some COVID-19 samples were acute and others convalescent; all came from the United States, Italy and Spain. T cells, B-cell-depleted T cells, or PBMCs provided the cDNA or gDNA that served as material.

Original handling: Cell counts per sample came from amplifying reference gene primers. Assay used: immunoSEQ multiplex PCR; TCRdb lists only in-frame clones, some missing. V, J and clone size are taken as reported in that table, and D and trimming were inferred from the DNA itself. The sample records 130,000 to 150,000 clones, approximately 81% being singletons. This TCR came from a human donor with acute or convalescent COVID-19. The donor label of this sample is uncertain. This chain joins TRBV27 and TRBJ2-6, with no clear D. The specimen was peripheral blood. The CDR3 spells CASSPTIWRGANVLTF. In nucleotides, the CDR3 is TGTGCCAGCAGTCCTACTATCTGGCGAGGGGCCAACGTCCTGACTTTC.